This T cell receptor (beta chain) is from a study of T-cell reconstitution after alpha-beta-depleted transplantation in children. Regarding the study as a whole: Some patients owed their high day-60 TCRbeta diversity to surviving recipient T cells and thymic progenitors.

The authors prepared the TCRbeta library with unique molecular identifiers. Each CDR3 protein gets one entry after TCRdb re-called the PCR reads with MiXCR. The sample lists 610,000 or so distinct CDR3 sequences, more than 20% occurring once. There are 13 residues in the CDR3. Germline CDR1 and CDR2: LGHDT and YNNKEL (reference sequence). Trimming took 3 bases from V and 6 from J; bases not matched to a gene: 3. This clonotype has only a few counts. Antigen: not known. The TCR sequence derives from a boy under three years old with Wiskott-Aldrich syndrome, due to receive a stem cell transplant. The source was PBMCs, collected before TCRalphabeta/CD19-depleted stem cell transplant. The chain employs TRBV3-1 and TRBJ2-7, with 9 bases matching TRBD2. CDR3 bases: TGTGCCAGCAGCCAGGGCGGGAGGGGCGAGCAGTACTTC. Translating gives CASSQGGRGEQYF.